This TCR beta chain came from a study of T-cell reconstitution after alpha-beta-depleted transplantation in children. Library preparation (for TCRbeta) was performed with unique molecular identifiers. TCRdb fed the PCR reads into MiXCR, producing one record per CDR3 protein. Counted here are over 550,000 distinct CDR3 sequences, roughly a tenth occurring once; the ten biggest clones make up around 4%. The CDR3 is 14 residues long. The germline V gene encodes CDR1 SGHAT and CDR2 FQDESV (reference sequence). Trimming pared 5 bases from V and 5 bases from J, leaving 16 bases between. This clonotype has a handful of counts.

The rearrangement uses TRBV11-1 and TRBJ2-7; TRBD2 is a possible D gene (6 bases). The sample here was PBMCs from the stem cell graft donor, taken from the stem cell graft. This sequence was found in a human donor who donated a stem cell graft to a child with acute myeloid leukemia. CDR3 sequence (DNA): TGTGCCAGCAGCCGCGGGGAGGAGGCAAACGAGCAGTACTTC. Its translation is CASSRGEEANEQYF.